This entry lists 19 T cell receptor beta chains sequenced from one sample in a study of OX40 agonist ivuxolimab in advanced cancers. This table comes from immunoSEQ multiplex PCR, and its TCRdb copy is limited to in-frame clones, with some not included. This table has 72,000 or so clones, about 90% appearing once. The specimen was CD4+ or CD8+ T cells sorted from blood, collected in a trial of the OX40 agonist ivuxolimab. These receptors originate from an adult with an advanced solid tumor such as melanoma, head and neck, liver or kidney cancer.

The chain has TRBV9 and TRBJ2-3, with D possibly TRBD1 on 5 matching bases. The germline gives CDR1 SGDLS, CDR2 YYNGEE. Trimming took 0 bases from V and 2 from J, leaving 13 bases between them. This CDR3 region has 16 residues. The CDR3 loop reads CASSVGTGAYTDTQYF. CDR3 bases: TGTGCCAGCAGCGTAGGCACAGGAGCTTACACAGATACGCAGTATTTT.

The chain joins TRBV11-2 to TRBJ1-4, with D unresolved. V lost 6 bases, J lost 0 bases, and 11 bases lay in between. CDR1 SGHAT and CDR2 FQNNGV come from the germline V gene. CDR3 length: 15 amino acids. The CDR3 DNA reads as TGTGCCAGCAGAATGTCGGGAGCAACTAATGAAAAACTGTTTTTT. This encodes CASRMSGATNEKLFF. Complete variable domain (other parts from reference TRBV11-2 and TRBJ1-4): EAGVAQSPRYKIIEKRQSVAFWCNPISGHATLYWYQQILGQGPKLLIQFQNNGVVDDSQLPKDRFSAERLKGVDSTLKIQPAKLEDSAVYLCASRMSGATNEKLFFGSGTQLSVL.

The chain has TRBV5-1 and TRBJ2-7; 7 nucleotides agree with TRBD1. Germline V gene lookup returns CDR1 SGHRS and CDR2 YFSETQ. The length of the CDR3 is 15 residues. V trimming: 4 bases; J trimming: 2 bases; junction bases outside the gene matches: 9. The CDR3 bases are TGCGCCAGCAGCCCCGCCGGGACAGCGACCTACGAGCAGTACTTC. Translation gives CASSPAGTATYEQYF.

The chain combines TRBV28 with TRBJ2-7; no clear D gene. The CDR3 covers 14 residues. Germline lookup yields CDR1 MDHEN and CDR2 SYDVKM. With 4 bases removed from V and 7 bases from J, the gap between germline ends came to 17 bases. CDR3 sequence (DNA): TGTGCCAGCAGTTCCTCGGGCCGGTTTGGGGAGCAGTACTTC. Amino acid sequence: CASSSSGRFGEQYF.

The rearrangement links TRBV7-9 to TRBJ2-1, with TRBD2 matching 10 bases. The CDR3 consists of 15 residues. Germline loops: CDR1 SEHNR, CDR2 FQNEAQ (reference sequence). The junction had 4 bases not matched to a gene; V was cut back by 0 bases and J by 8 bases. The CDR3 DNA is TGTGCCAGCAGCTTAGCACTAGCGGGAATAGATGAGCAGTTCTTC. As protein: CASSLALAGIDEQFF.

V and J are TRBV11-2 and TRBJ2-5, with D possibly being TRBD1 or TRBD2 (6 bases each). Germline CDR1 reads SGHAT; CDR2 reads FQNNGV. The CDR3 contains 15 residues. The germline V and J ends were trimmed by 0 bases and 4 bases, with 12 bases remaining between them. This chain's CDR3 is CASSLEGGRGETQYF. The CDR3 DNA reads as TGTGCCAGCAGCTTAGAGGGAGGCAGGGGAGAGACCCAGTACTTC.

The chain recombines TRBV28 with TRBJ2-3, with a possible D match to TRBD1 (6 bases). The germline gives CDR1 MDHEN, CDR2 SYDVKM. This CDR3 has 17 amino acids. V dropped 5 bases and J dropped 0 bases, with 18 bases sitting between them. The CDR3, as DNA: TGTGCCAGCAGTCCCGGGTGGGGGCACCCTAGCACAGATACGCAGTATTTT. It translates to CASSPGWGHPSTDTQYF.

The chain has TRBV15 and TRBJ2-1; TRBD2 might be the D (6 bases). CDR1 and CDR2 from the germline V gene are LNHNV and YYDKDF (reference sequence). The V and J ends lost 3 bases and 10 bases respectively, with 13 bases between them. The CDR3 runs to 13 residues. CDR3 DNA: TGTGCCACCAGCAGGGACTACGTAGCAGAGCAGTTCTTC. Protein product: CATSRDYVAEQFF.

This chain joins TRBV6-6 and TRBJ1-4; tentatively, D is TRBD1 (5 bases). The CDR3 is made up of 15 amino acids. Deletions cut 5 bases from V and 7 bases from J, with 17 bases between. CDR1 MNHNY and CDR2 SVGAGI come from the germline V gene (reference sequence). In DNA, the CDR3 is TGTGCCAGCAGTCGGGAATGGCAGGGTGGTGAAAAACTGTTTTTT. It is translated as CASSREWQGGEKLFF.

The chain carries TRBV7-9 and TRBJ1-1; TRBD1 is a possible D gene (5 bases). V was clipped by 3 bases and J by 5 bases, with 13 bases between them. The CDR3 has 14 amino acids. Germline lookup yields CDR1 SEHNR and CDR2 FQNEAQ (reference sequence). The CDR3 nucleotides are TGTGCCAGCAGCTTGGGGGTATTGGGAACTGAAGCTTTCTTT. The encoded protein is CASSLGVLGTEAFF.

V is TRBV14 and J is TRBJ1-1; TRBD1 is a possible D gene (6 bases). Deletions cut 4 bases from V and 10 bases from J, with 16 bases between. Germline V CDR1 and CDR2: SGHDN, FVKESK. CDR3 length: 13 residues. The CDR3 DNA reads as TGTGCCAGCAGCCCACAGGGTGTACGTAGAGCTTTCTTT. Residues: CASSPQGVRRAFF.

The gene calls are TRBV7-9 and TRBJ1-5, with D perhaps TRBD1 (6 bases). CDR1 and CDR2 from the germline V gene are SEHNR and FQNEAQ (reference sequence). V was clipped by 8 bases and J by 6 bases, with 14 bases between them. This CDR3 is built from 13 residues. The DNA of the CDR3 is TGTGCCAGCGCTGGGGGCTATAGTCAGCCCCAGCATTTT. Translating gives CASAGGYSQPQHF.

V is TRBV28 and J is TRBJ1-2; perhaps TRBD1 as D (5 bases). Per the germline V gene, CDR1 is MDHEN and CDR2 is SYDVKM. This CDR3 is 15 amino acids long. V was trimmed by 6 bases and J by 8 bases, leaving 22 bases between them. CDR3 sequence (DNA): TGTGCCAGCAGAACCCTGACAGCGACAAAGGGAGGCTACACCTTC. Translating gives CASRTLTATKGGYTF.

The genes are TRBV30 and TRBJ2-5; possible D gene TRBD1, 5 bases. The DNA end lines up better with TRBJ2-7; the J call may be wrong. Germline CDR1 is GTSNPN and CDR2 is SVGIG (reference sequence). The CDR3 has 12 amino acids. The CDR3 region is CAWNKGNGEQYF. The CDR3 region has the DNA TGTGCCTGGAATAAGGGGAACGGCGAGCAGTACTTC.

The J gene is TRBJ1-2, the V gene TRBV7-2; possibly TRBD1 for D (6 bases). Looked up from germline, CDR1 is SGHTA and CDR2 is FQGNSA. CDR3 length equals 14 residues. Trimming left V 5 bases short and J 8 bases short, with 18 bases between. DNA of the CDR3: TGTGCCAGCAGCCAAGACAGGAAGGGGGACGGCTACACCTTC. Translated: CASSQDRKGDGYTF.

Worth noting for this clone: This specimen includes other DNA sequences encoding the same CDR3. This rearrangement joins TRBV9 to TRBJ2-3; 8 positions agree with TRBD1. The CDR3 length is 15 residues. Germline CDR1 SGDLS, CDR2 YYNGEE. With 0 bases clipped from V and 3 bases from J, the junction kept 3 bases outside the gene matches. CDR3 sequence: CASSVGGQGTDTQYF. The CDR3 DNA follows: TGTGCCAGCAGCGTAGGAGGACAGGGTACAGATACGCAGTATTTT.

The chain uses TRBV28 and TRBJ2-3, with 7 bases lining up with TRBD2. Germline values: CDR1 MDHEN, CDR2 SYDVKM. The CDR3 covers 15 residues. J gave up 0 bases and V 3 bases, and 3 bases lay outside the gene matches. CDR3 region: CASSFLAGSTDTQYF. CDR3 in DNA: TGTGCCAGCAGTTTTTTAGCGGGTAGCACAGATACGCAGTATTTT.

The rearrangement links TRBV2 to TRBJ2-1; 11 nucleotides match TRBD2. V lost 4 bases to trimming and J lost 4 bases; unmatched junction nucleotides: 9. Germline V gene sequence: CDR1 SNHLY, CDR2 FYNNEI. The CDR3 loop spans 17 amino acids. The CDR3 coding sequence is TGTGCCAGCAGTGTAGTTAGCGGGGGGGCCGGGTACAATGAGCAGTTCTTC. Translation: CASSVVSGGAGYNEQFF.

The chain joins TRBV7-9 to TRBJ1-3, with TRBD1 as a possible D gene (5 bases). CDR3 length equals 15 residues. CDR1 and CDR2 from the germline V gene are SEHNR and FQNEAQ (reference sequence). Trimming cost V 4 bases and J 0 bases, with 10 bases left between them. In DNA form, the CDR3 reads TGTGCCAGCAGCTGGGACGGGTTCTCTGGAAACACCATATATTTT. Protein: CASSWDGFSGNTIYF.